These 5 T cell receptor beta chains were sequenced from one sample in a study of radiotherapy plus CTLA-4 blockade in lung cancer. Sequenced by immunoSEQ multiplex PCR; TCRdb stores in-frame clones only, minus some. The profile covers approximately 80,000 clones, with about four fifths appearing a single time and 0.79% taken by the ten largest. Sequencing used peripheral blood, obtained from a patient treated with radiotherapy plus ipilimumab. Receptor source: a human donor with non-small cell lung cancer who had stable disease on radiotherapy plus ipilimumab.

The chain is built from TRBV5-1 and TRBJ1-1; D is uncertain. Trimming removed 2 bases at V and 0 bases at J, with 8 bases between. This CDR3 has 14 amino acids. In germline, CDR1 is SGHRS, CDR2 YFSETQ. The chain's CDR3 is CASSLAAMNTEAFF. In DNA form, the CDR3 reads TGCGCCAGCAGCTTAGCGGCCATGAACACTGAAGCTTTCTTT.

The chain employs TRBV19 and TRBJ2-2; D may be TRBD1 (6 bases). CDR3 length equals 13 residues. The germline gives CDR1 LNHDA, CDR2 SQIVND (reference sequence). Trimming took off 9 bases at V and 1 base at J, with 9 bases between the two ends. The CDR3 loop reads CASTTGNTGELFF. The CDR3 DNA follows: TGTGCCAGCACGACAGGGAACACCGGGGAGCTGTTTTTT.

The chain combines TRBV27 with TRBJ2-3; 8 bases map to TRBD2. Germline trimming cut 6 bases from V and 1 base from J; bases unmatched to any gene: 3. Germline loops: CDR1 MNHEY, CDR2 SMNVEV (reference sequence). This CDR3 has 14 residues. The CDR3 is CASRAGVGTDTQYF. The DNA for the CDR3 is TGTGCCAGCAGAGCGGGAGTTGGCACAGATACGCAGTATTTT.

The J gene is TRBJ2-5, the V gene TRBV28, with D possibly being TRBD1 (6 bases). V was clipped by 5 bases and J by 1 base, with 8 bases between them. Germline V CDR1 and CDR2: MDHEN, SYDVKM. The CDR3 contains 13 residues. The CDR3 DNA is TGTGCCAGCAGTAGACAGGTCCAAGAGACCCAGTACTTC. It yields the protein CASSRQVQETQYF.

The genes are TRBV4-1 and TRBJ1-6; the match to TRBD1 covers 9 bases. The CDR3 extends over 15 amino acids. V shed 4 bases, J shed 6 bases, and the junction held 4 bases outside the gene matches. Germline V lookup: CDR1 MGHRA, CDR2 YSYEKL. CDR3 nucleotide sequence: TGCGCCAGCAGCCTTGGGGGACAGGGTAATTCACCCCTCCACTTT. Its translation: CASSLGGQGNSPLHF.